Shown below are 19 T cell receptor beta chains from a single sample sequenced in a study of molecular identifiers for immune sequencing clone quantification. TCRdb itself ran the PCR reads through MiXCR, one entry per CDR3 protein. The table includes 90,000 or so distinct CDR3 sequences, 21% detected once. Sequenced sample: naive CD8+ T cells from blood, with Jurkat cell RNA spiked in. As to subset: FACS-sorted CD8+CD4-CCR7+CD45RA+ naive T cells. These TCRs come from a human donor in good health. Some libraries in this study had Jurkat cell RNA spiked in.

This clonotype was recorded once. The junction and the germline gene differ at one end; a read error may be behind it. V and J are TRBV19 and TRBJ2-1; 8 nucleotides line up with TRBD2. CDR3 length: 15 amino acids. The germline V gene encodes CDR1 LNHDA and CDR2 SQIVND (reference sequence). In DNA form, the CDR3 reads TGTGCCAGTAGTGCGGGAGGAAGCATATACAATGAGCAGTCCTTC. Translating it yields CASSAGGSIYNEQSF.

In its sample, this clonotype was seen many times. The chain couples TRBV23-1 to TRBJ1-2; D uncertain. TRBV23-1 is classed as an ORF, of uncertain function. CDR3 size: 14 residues. The germline V and J ends were trimmed by 7 bases and 6 bases, with 18 bases remaining between them. The CDR3 DNA sequence: TGCGCCAGCAAGGGCGGGGTTTCAAGTCATGGCTACACCTTC. Translating it yields CASKGGVSSHGYTF.

The CDR3 sequence: CASSSNYEQYF. As DNA, the CDR3 is TGCGCCAGCAGCAGTAATTACGAGCAGTACTTC. V is TRBV5-1 and J is TRBJ2-7; no clear D. V was pared by 4 bases and J by 4 bases, with 6 bases between. The CDR3 loop spans 11 amino acids. CDR1 and CDR2 (germline): SGHRS, YFSETQ.

Ten or more counts support this clonotype. The V call is TRBV25-1, the J call TRBJ2-7; D is unclear. Germline values: CDR1 MGHDK, CDR2 SYGVNS. V dropped 0 bases and J dropped 7 bases, with 10 bases sitting between them. This CDR3 region has 13 residues. DNA for the CDR3: TGTGCCAGCAGTGAATATGGCTTCGGAGAGCAGTACTTC. This sequence encodes CASSEYGFGEQYF.

In its sample, this clonotype was seen a few times. The rearrangement uses TRBV4-1 and TRBJ2-7; D ambiguous. Trimming cost V 1 base and J 0 bases, with 13 bases left between them. Germline V gene data show CDR1 as MGHRA and CDR2 as YSYEKL. The CDR3 has 16 amino acids. The CDR3 reads CASSQGWTPYSYEQYF. The CDR3 DNA sequence: TGCGCCAGCAGCCAAGGGTGGACGCCTTACTCCTACGAGCAGTACTTC.

In this sample, this clonotype turned up once. The genes are TRBV4-1 and TRBJ2-7; no clear D. From germline, CDR1 is MGHRA and CDR2 YSYEKL. CDR3 size: 13 residues. Trimming cost V 6 bases and J 9 bases, with 18 bases left between them. The CDR3: CASSHGPTGGQYF. The DNA for the CDR3 is TGCGCCAGCAGTCACGGCCCGACGGGCGGGCAGTACTTC.

This clonotype was seen at least ten times. The chain has TRBV6-5 and TRBJ2-7, with TRBD2 identical over 10 bases. V shed 4 bases and J 2 bases; nucleotides not matched to a gene: 8. The CDR3 covers 16 residues. From germline, CDR1 is MNHEY and CDR2 SVGAGI. The CDR3 is CASSLTRTSGAYEQYF. DNA of the CDR3: TGTGCCAGCAGTTTAACAAGGACTAGCGGAGCCTACGAGCAGTACTTC.

This clonotype was observed a handful of times. The CDR3 loop is CASSLFPAGGQYNEQFF. The CDR3 DNA reads TGTGCCAGCAGTTTATTTCCAGCGGGGGGGCAATACAATGAGCAGTTCTTC. The chain links TRBV27 to TRBJ2-1; 10 nucleotides match TRBD2. V gave up 1 base and J gave up 4 bases; unmatched junction bases: 7. The germline V gene encodes CDR1 MNHEY and CDR2 SMNVEV (reference sequence). This CDR3 region has 17 residues.

This clonotype has ten or more counts. V usage is TRBV20-1 and J usage is TRBJ1-5; D is ambiguous. Germline V gene sequence: CDR1 DFQATT, CDR2 SNEGSKA (reference sequence). Trimming pared 0 bases from V and 7 bases from J, leaving 19 bases between. This CDR3 is built from 16 residues. CDR3 bases: TGCAGTGCTAGAGATCTGAACATCGGGAGTGAACAGCCCCAGCATTTT. Translated: CSARDLNIGSEQPQHF.

As for this clonotype: A much larger clone is a single base away; this may be a read error. The V and J genes are TRBV11-2 and TRBJ2-5; possibly TRBD2 for D (5 bases). Germline lookup yields CDR1 SGHAT and CDR2 FQNNGV. CDR3 length: 12 residues. For the CDR3, the DNA is TGTGCCACCACCCTAGAGGGAGAGTCCCAGTACTTC. Amino acid sequence: CATTLEGESQYF.

This clonotype came up many times. This chain uses TRBV9 with TRBJ1-2, with D tentatively TRBD1 (6 bases). The germline gives CDR1 SGDLS, CDR2 YYNGEE. V shed 3 bases and J shed 6 bases, with 15 bases lying between them. The CDR3 runs 14 residues. CDR3 sequence: CASSATGNSNGYTF. Written as DNA, the CDR3 is TGTGCCAGCAGCGCAACAGGGAACTCTAATGGCTACACCTTC.

This clonotype was seen a handful of times. The chain links TRBV18 to TRBJ1-1; no clear D gene. V lost 2 bases, J lost 2 bases, and 12 bases lay in between. Germline V CDR1 and CDR2: KGHSH, LQKENI. This CDR3 has 15 amino acids. The CDR3 loop is CASSPIVQLNTEAFF. CDR3 coding DNA: TGTGCCAGCTCACCAATTGTACAGCTTAACACTGAAGCTTTCTTT.

This clonotype was counted ten times or more. The V call is TRBV20-1, the J call TRBJ2-1; 9 bases match TRBD2. The ends lost 0 bases at V and 6 bases at J; junction bases unmatched: 9. Germline values: CDR1 DFQATT, CDR2 SNEGSKA (reference sequence). The CDR3 runs to 16 residues. The CDR3 sequence is CSAREAGGAPGNEQFF. In nucleotides, the CDR3 is TGCAGTGCTAGAGAAGCGGGAGGCGCCCCTGGCAATGAGCAGTTCTTC.

This clonotype was counted a few times. This rearrangement joins TRBV23-1 to TRBJ1-1; the D is unclear. TRBV23-1 is designated an ORF whose function remains uncertain. There are 13 residues in the CDR3. With 0 bases removed from V and 3 bases from J, the gap between germline ends came to 5 bases. CDR3 nucleotides: TGCGCCAGCAGTCAATCAACTTACACTGAAGCTTTCTTT. It is translated as CASSQSTYTEAFF.

The rearrangement joins TRBV25-1 to TRBJ2-5; no reliable D call. The V gene lost 3 bases and the J gene lost 5 bases, with 4 bases spanning the gap. The length of the CDR3 is 11 residues. The germline V gene encodes CDR1 MGHDK and CDR2 SYGVNS. The CDR3 reads CASSDWETQYF. In DNA, the CDR3 is TGTGCCAGCAGTGATTGGGAGACCCAGTACTTC. Full variable domain (missing parts from reference TRBV25-1 and TRBJ2-5): EADIYQTPRYLVIGTGKKITLECSQTMGHDKMYWYQQDPGMELHLIHYSYGVNSTEKGDLSSESTVSRIRTEHFPLTLESARPSHTSQYLCASSDWETQYFGPGTRLLVL.

As concerns this clonotype: This sequence may be a read error, since a much larger clone differs from it by one base. The CDR3 end shows no conserved phenylalanine or tryptophan, and so a read error is likely. J is TRBJ2-3 and V is TRBV28; weak D call: TRBD2 (5 bases). Germline loops: CDR1 MDHEN, CDR2 SYDVKM. V lost 1 base and J 3 bases, leaving 17 bases between the germline ends. The CDR3 has 17 residues. The CDR3 DNA is TGTGCCAGCAGTTTATCGGGAATTGGGTTTAGTACAGATACGCAGTATTCT. Its translation is CASSLSGIGFSTDTQYS.

This chain connects TRBV2 to TRBJ2-2; 15 nucleotides align to TRBD2. The CDR3 totals 19 residues. The V gene end was trimmed by 4 bases and the J gene end by 2 bases; junction bases not matched to a gene: 8. Looked up from germline, CDR1 is SNHLY and CDR2 is FYNNEI. CDR3 nucleotide sequence: TGTGCCAGCAGTGGTATGGGACTAGCGGGGGGACGAAACACCGGGGAGCTGTTTTTT. This encodes CASSGMGLAGGRNTGELFF. The full variable domain, completed using reference TRBV2 and TRBJ2-2, is EPEVTQTPSHQVTQMGQEVILRCVPISNHLYFYWYRQILGQKVEFLVSFYNNEISEKSEIFDDQFSVERPDGSNFTLKIRSTKLEDSAMYFCASSGMGLAGGRNTGELFFGEGSRLTVL.

This clonotype was seen ten or more times. V and J are TRBV2 and TRBJ2-3; weak D call: TRBD1 (5 bases). The CDR3 loop spans 18 amino acids. V gave up 5 bases and J gave up 3 bases, with 24 bases separating them. Germline CDR1 reads SNHLY; CDR2 reads FYNNEI. DNA of the CDR3: TGTGCCAGCAGTACAAGCAGGGATACCCCCCTTCGTACAGATACGCAGTATTTT. It translates to CASSTSRDTPLRTDTQYF. Together with reference TRBV2 and TRBJ2-3, the CDR3 gives the full variable domain: EPEVTQTPSHQVTQMGQEVILRCVPISNHLYFYWYRQILGQKVEFLVSFYNNEISEKSEIFDDQFSVERPDGSNFTLKIRSTKLEDSAMYFCASSTSRDTPLRTDTQYFGPGTRLTVL.

This clonotype showed up just a few times. This rearrangement joins TRBV6-6 to TRBJ1-1; 9 bases are a match to TRBD1. Germline CDR1 is MNHNY and CDR2 is SVGAGI (reference sequence). CDR3 length equals 15 residues. J gave up 10 bases and V 0 bases, and 9 bases lay outside the gene matches. This CDR3 reads CASSYSMRDRDGAFF. The DNA for the CDR3 is TGTGCCAGCAGTTACTCGATGCGGGACAGGGACGGAGCTTTCTTT.